Shown below are 13 T cell receptor beta chains from a single sample sequenced in a study of T cells after yellow fever vaccination. MiXCR was run by TCRdb on the 5' RACE reads, yielding one entry per CDR3 protein. The sample comprises 310,000 or so distinct CDR3 sequences, approximately 3.9% of which are singletons, and roughly a quarter rests with the top ten. This sample comprised PBMCs, obtained on the day of the yellow fever booster vaccination. Every receptor here comes from a man aged 18-30 years who received the YFV17D yellow fever vaccine.

This clonotype was recorded many times. J is TRBJ2-2 and V is TRBV6-5, with a possible D match to TRBD1 (6 bases). Germline CDR1 is MNHEY and CDR2 is SVGAGI. The CDR3 consists of 16 residues. Trimming took off 0 bases at V and 2 bases at J, with 10 bases between the two ends. This chain's CDR3 is CASSYSGATNTGELFF. In nucleotides, the CDR3 is TGTGCCAGCAGTTACTCGGGGGCCACTAACACCGGGGAGCTGTTTTTT.

The chain couples TRBV12-3 or TRBV12-4 to TRBJ2-7, with D perhaps matching TRBD1 (6 bases). The V and J ends lost 5 bases and 2 bases respectively, with 13 bases between them. CDR3 length equals 14 residues. CDR3 sequence: CASSQEQGPYEQYF. In DNA form, the CDR3 reads TGTGCCAGCAGTCAAGAACAGGGACCCTACGAGCAGTACTTC.

This clonotype was recorded at least ten times. V usage is TRBV4-2 and J usage is TRBJ2-7, with a possible D match to TRBD2 (5 bases). The length of the CDR3 is 15 residues. Trimming took 4 bases from V and 1 from J, leaving 14 bases between them. Germline lookup yields CDR1 LGHNA and CDR2 YNFKEQ. The CDR3 spells CASSPDTSSSYEQYF. CDR3 bases: TGTGCCAGCAGCCCTGATACTAGTAGTTCCTACGAGCAGTACTTC.

This chain connects TRBV7-2 to TRBJ2-2; no clear D gene. V was shortened by 4 bases and J by 5 bases, with 8 bases between the two germline ends. The CDR3 length is 13 residues. Germline values: CDR1 SGHTA, CDR2 FQGNSA. CDR3 region: CASSSLLTGELFF. CDR3 nucleotide sequence: TGTGCCAGCAGCTCCCTTTTAACCGGGGAGCTGTTTTTT.

In this sample, this clonotype turned up a few times. This chain joins TRBV5-6 and TRBJ2-1; 10 bases fit TRBD1. The length of the CDR3 is 16 residues. Germline CDR1 is SGHDT and CDR2 is YYEEEE. Unmatched junction bases numbered 5, after V lost 3 bases and J lost 2 bases. In DNA, the CDR3 is TGTGCCAGCAGCTGGGGGGACAGGGGACCCTACAATGAGCAGTTCTTC. It is translated as CASSWGDRGPYNEQFF.

This clonotype was observed at least ten times. At one end the junction does not follow the germline gene, possibly because of a read error. J is TRBJ2-1 and V is TRBV11-2, with a weak D call TRBD2 (5 bases). Germline values: CDR1 SGHAT, CDR2 FQNNGV. The CDR3 runs 17 residues. CDR3 region: CASSLELGGSSYNEQFF. CDR3 nucleotides: TGTGCCAGCAGCCTAGAGTTAGGAGGATCCTCCTACAATGAGCAGTTCTTC.

This clonotype was observed many times. This chain uses TRBV6-6 with TRBJ2-5, with D possibly matching TRBD1 (6 bases). The CDR3 extends over 12 amino acids. V was trimmed by 5 bases and J by 12 bases, leaving 16 bases between them. Per the germline V gene, CDR1 is MNHNY and CDR2 is SVGAGI (reference sequence). This CDR3 is CASSDWTVSEYF. In DNA form, the CDR3 reads TGTGCCAGCAGTGACTGGACAGTTTCCGAGTACTTC.

The V and J genes are TRBV4-3 and TRBJ2-1, with 15 bases matching TRBD2. V shed 5 bases, J shed 1 base, and the junction held 6 bases outside the gene matches. Per the germline V gene, CDR1 is LGHNA and CDR2 is YSLEER. CDR3 size: 18 residues. The CDR3 loop is CASSSRTSGGASYNEQFF. The CDR3 DNA reads as TGCGCCAGCAGCTCTCGGACTAGCGGGGGGGCATCCTACAATGAGCAGTTCTTC.

This clonotype has a handful of counts. The gene calls are TRBV4-2 and TRBJ1-6; 10 bases match TRBD1. This CDR3 is 18 amino acids long. Per germline, CDR1 LGHNA and CDR2 YNFKEQ. The ends lost 4 bases at V and 14 bases at J; junction bases unmatched: 20. This CDR3 is CASSPGQGVMLEGVALHF. CDR3 coding DNA: TGTGCCAGCAGCCCCGGACAGGGGGTTATGCTTGAGGGCGTAGCCCTCCACTTT.

This rearrangement joins TRBV7-6 to TRBJ1-4; D remains unclear. The CDR3 has 16 amino acids. CDR1 and CDR2 from the germline V gene are SGHVS and FNYEAQ. The V gene lost 5 bases and the J gene lost 0 bases, with 13 bases spanning the gap. The CDR3 region is CASSVRTSTTNEKLFF. Written as DNA, the CDR3 is TGTGCCAGCAGCGTACGGACGTCTACAACTAATGAAAAACTGTTTTTT.

This clonotype was observed at least ten times. The rearrangement uses TRBV7-2 and TRBJ2-3, with D possibly TRBD2 on 6 matching bases. The CDR3 has 15 residues. The V gene's germline CDR1 is SGHTA and CDR2 FQGNSA. The ends were cut back, 5 bases at V and 8 bases at J, with 20 bases in the middle. CDR3 loop: CASSPPGRVGGTQYF. The CDR3 DNA sequence: TGTGCCAGCAGCCCCCCAGGGCGGGTGGGAGGTACGCAGTATTTT.

The V and J genes are TRBV12-3 or TRBV12-4 and TRBJ2-7; D unclear. The CDR3 has 15 residues. Trimming removed 3 bases from V and 0 bases from J, with 12 bases in between. DNA for the CDR3: TGTGCCAGCAGTTTTGGTGACTTCAGCTCCTACGAGCAGTACTTC. Its translation: CASSFGDFSSYEQYF.

This clonotype was seen more than once but under ten times. J is TRBJ1-2 and V is TRBV7-2; D not resolved. The V end lost 0 bases, the J end lost 3 bases, and 8 bases lay between the germline ends. CDR1 is SGHTA and CDR2 is FQGNSA in the germline V gene. This CDR3 has 14 amino acids. The CDR3 protein is CASSLAVQYYGYTF. CDR3 coding DNA: TGTGCCAGCAGCTTAGCAGTTCAGTACTATGGCTACACCTTC.